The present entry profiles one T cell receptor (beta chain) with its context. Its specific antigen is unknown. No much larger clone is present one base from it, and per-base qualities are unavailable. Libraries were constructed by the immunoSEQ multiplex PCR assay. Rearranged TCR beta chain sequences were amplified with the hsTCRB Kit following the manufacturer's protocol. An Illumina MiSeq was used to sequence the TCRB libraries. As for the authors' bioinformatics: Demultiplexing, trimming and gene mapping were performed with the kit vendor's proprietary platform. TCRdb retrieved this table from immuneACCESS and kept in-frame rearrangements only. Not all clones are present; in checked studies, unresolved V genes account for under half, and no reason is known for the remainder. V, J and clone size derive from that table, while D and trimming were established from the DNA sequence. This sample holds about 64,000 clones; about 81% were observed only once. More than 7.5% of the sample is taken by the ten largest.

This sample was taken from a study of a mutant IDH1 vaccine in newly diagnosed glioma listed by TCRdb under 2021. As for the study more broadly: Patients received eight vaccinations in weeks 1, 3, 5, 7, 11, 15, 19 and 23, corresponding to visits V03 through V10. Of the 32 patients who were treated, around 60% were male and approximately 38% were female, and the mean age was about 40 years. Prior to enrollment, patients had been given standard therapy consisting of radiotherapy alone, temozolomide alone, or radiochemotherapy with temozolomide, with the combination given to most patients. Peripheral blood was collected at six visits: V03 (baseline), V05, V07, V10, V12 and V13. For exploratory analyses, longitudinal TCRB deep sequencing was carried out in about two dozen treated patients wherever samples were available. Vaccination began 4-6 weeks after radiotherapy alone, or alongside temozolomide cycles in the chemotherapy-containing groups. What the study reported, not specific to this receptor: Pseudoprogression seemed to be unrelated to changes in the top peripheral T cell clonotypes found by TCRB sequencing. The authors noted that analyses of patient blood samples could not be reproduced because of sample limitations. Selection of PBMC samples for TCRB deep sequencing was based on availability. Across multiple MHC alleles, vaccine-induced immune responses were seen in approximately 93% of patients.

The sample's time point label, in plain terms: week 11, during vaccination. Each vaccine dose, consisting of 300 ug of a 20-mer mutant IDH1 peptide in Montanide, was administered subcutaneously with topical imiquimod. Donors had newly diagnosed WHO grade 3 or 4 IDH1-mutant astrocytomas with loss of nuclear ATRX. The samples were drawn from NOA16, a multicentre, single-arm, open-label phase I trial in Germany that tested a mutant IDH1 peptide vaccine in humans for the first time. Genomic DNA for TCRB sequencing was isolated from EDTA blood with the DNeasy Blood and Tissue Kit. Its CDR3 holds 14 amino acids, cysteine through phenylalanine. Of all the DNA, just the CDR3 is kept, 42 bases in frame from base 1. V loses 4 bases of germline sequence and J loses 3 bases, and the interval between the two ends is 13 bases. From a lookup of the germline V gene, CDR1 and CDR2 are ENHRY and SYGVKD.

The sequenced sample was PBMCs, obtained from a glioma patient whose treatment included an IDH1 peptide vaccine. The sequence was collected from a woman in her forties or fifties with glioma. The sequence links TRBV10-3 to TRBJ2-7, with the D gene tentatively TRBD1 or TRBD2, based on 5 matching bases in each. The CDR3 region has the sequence CAISGRQGNYEQYF. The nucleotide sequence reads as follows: TGTGCCATCAGTGGGAGGCAGGGAAACTACGAGCAGTACTTC.